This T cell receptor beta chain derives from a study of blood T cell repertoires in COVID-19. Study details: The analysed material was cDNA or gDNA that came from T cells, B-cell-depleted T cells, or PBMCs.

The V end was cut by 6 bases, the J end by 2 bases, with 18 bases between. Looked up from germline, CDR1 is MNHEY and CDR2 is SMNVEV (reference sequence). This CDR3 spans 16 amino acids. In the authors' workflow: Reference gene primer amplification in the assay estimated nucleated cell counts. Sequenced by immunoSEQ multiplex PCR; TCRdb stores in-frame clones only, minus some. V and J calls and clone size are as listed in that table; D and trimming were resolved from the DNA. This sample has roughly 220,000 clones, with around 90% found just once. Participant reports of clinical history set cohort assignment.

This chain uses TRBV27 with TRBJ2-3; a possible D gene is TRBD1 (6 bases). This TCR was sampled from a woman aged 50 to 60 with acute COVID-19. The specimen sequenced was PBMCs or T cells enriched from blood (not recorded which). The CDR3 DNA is TGTGCCAGCAGCGGAATACAGGGCCCTGTCACAGATACGCAGTATTTT. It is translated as CASSGIQGPVTDTQYF.